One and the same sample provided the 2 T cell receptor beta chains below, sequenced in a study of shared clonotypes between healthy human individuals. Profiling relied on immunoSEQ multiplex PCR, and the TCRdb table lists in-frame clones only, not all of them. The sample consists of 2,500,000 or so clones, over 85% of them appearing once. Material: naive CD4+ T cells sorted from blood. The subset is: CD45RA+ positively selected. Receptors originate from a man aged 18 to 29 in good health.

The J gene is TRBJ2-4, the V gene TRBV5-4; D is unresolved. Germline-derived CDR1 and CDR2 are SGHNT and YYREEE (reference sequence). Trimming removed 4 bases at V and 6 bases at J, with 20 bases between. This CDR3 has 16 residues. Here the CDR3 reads CASSRPGTASGNIQYF. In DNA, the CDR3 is TGTGCCAGCAGCCGGCCGGGCACGGCATCGGGAAACATTCAGTACTTC.

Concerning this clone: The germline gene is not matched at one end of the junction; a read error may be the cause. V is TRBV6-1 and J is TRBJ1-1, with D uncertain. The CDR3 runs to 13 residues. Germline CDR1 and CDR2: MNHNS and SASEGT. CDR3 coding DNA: TGTGCCAGCAGTTCGGGCCCTACTGCTGAAACTTTCTTT. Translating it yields CASSSGPTAETFF.